This T cell receptor (beta chain) came from a study of cytomegalovirus exposure and HLA in healthy donors. Study information: Early on, a data release was issued that held tens of millions of unique TCRs from HLA-typed donors. Findings and limits, study-wide: The study reported that TCR beta sequences accurately predicted HLA-A and HLA-B alleles in most subjects. A missense variant in DCLRE1C was later tied to TCR beta V- and J-gene trimming.

This clone has ten or more counts. Its specificity is not known. V lost 2 bases to trimming and J lost 4 bases, with 11 bases between them. This CDR3 is built from 14 residues. The germline CDR1 and CDR2 sequences are MNHEY and SMNVEV (reference sequence). Use of 60 Vbeta and 13 Jbeta primers characterized the PCR. TCRdb's table, derived via immunoSEQ multiplex PCR, lists solely in-frame clones and lacks some. Of about 110,000 clones listed, roughly four fifths are singletons. Sequenced: PBMCs. The chain has TRBV27 and TRBJ1-1; D perhaps matches TRBD1 (6 bases). The receptor was derived from a man aged 18 to 30 in good health and CMV-seronegative. Here the CDR3 reads CASSLARGGTEAFF. The CDR3 DNA follows: TGTGCCAGCAGTTTAGCGAGGGGGGGCACTGAAGCTTTCTTT.